The 3 T cell receptor beta chains below come from one sample, sequenced in a study of blood T cell repertoires in COVID-19. Assay: immunoSEQ multiplex PCR; the TCRdb copy retains only in-frame clones and omits some. The sample has 250,000 to 400,000 clones; around 88% are singletons. The material sequenced was peripheral blood. All receptors derive from a woman aged 25 to 39 with COVID-19, enrolled during active disease.

V and J are TRBV5-6 and TRBJ1-2, with 7 positions matching TRBD1. The J segment lost 6 bases and the V segment lost 2 bases, leaving 10 bases of the junction unmatched. The CDR3 runs 15 residues. In germline, CDR1 is SGHDT, CDR2 YYEEEE. CDR3 DNA: TGTGCCAGCAGCTTTCGGGACAGAAATATACATGGCTACACCTTC. Amino acids: CASSFRDRNIHGYTF.

The chain has TRBV2 and TRBJ1-6, with D unclear. There are 16 residues in the CDR3. The ends were cut back, 10 bases at V and 0 bases at J, with 16 bases in the middle. CDR1 is SNHLY, CDR2 FYNNEI, per germline. In DNA form, the CDR3 reads TGTGCCACTACTGGAGGGTTGAGCTCCTATAATTCACCCCTCCACTTT. Amino acid sequence: CATTGGLSSYNSPLHF.

The gene calls are TRBV6-2 or TRBV6-3 and TRBJ2-1; D not certain. The germline CDR1 and CDR2 sequences are MNHEY and SVGEGT. V was pared by 4 bases and J by 2 bases, with 15 bases between. CDR3 length equals 16 residues. The CDR3 nucleotides are TGTGCCAGCAGTTTGAGTATCGTGCCAACCTACAATGAGCAGTTCTTC. Its translation: CASSLSIVPTYNEQFF.